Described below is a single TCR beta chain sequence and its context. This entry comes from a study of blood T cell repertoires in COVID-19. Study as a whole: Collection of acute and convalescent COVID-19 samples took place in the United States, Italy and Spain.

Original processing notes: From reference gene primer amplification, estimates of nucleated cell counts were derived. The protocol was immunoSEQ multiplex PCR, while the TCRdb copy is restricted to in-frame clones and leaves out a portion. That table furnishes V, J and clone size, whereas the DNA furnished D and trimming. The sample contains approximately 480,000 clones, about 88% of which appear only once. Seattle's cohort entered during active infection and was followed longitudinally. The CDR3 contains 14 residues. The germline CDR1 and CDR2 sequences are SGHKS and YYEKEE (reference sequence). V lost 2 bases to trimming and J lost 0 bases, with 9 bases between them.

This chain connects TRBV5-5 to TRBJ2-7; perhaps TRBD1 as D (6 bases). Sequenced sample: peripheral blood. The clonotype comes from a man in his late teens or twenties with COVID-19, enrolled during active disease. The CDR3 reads CASSLQGTSYEQYF. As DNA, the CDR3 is TGTGCCAGCAGCTTACAGGGCACCTCCTACGAGCAGTACTTC.